Included here is one T cell receptor (beta chain) sequence, with context. This record belongs to a study of cytomegalovirus exposure and HLA in healthy donors. For the study at large: Around 80 million unique TCRs from HLA-typed donors were held in an early data release.

The PCR contained 60 Vbeta and 13 Jbeta primers. Measured with immunoSEQ multiplex PCR; TCRdb has only the in-frame clones, and not every one. The top ten clones hold around 2% of a sample with about 160,000 clones, around 85% of them seen once. The CDR3 contains 15 residues. Germline assignment: CDR1 SGHRS and CDR2 YFSETQ. The V gene end was trimmed by 1 base and the J gene end by 4 bases; junction bases not matched to a gene: 6. The sequencing input was PBMCs. This clonotype originated in a human donor in good health. This rearrangement joins TRBV5-1 to TRBJ2-7; 9 bases line up with TRBD1. The CDR3 loop is CASSLSGTGQYEQYF. CDR3 nucleotide sequence: TGCGCCAGCAGCTTGTCCGGGACAGGGCAGTACGAGCAGTACTTC.